The clone carrying this T cell receptor beta chain was counted ten times or more. Its specificity is not known. Germline V gene data show CDR1 as SGHTA and CDR2 as FQGNSA. V lost 5 bases and J 2 bases, leaving 3 bases between the germline ends. CDR3 length equals 11 residues. This entry comes from a study of T-cell memory formation after mild COVID-19. General study findings and limits: Nothing showed for sure that second-wave clones peaking on day 37 were SARS-CoV-2 specific. Some responding clones appeared in pre-infection memory, suggesting cross-reactive memory joined. Later expanders leaned CD4+, whereas day 15 to 85 contracting clones were balanced CD4/CD8.

The TCR alpha and TCR beta cDNA libraries, bearing sample barcodes and UMIs, were generated by 5'RACE using constant-segment primers. TCRdb reanalysed the 5' RACE reads using MiXCR and keeps one entry per CDR3 protein. The profile covers roughly 130,000 distinct CDR3 sequences, with approximately 16% appearing a single time and approximately 13% taken by the ten largest. The chain uses TRBV7-2 and TRBJ1-1; D is ambiguous. This receptor was taken from an adult woman who had mild COVID-19 (a few samples of this study predate the infection). Cell type and time point are not known. Sequencing was performed on PBMCs or a T cell subset sorted from them (not recorded which). In DNA form, the CDR3 reads TGTGCCAGCAGCCTCAACACTGAAGCTTTCTTT. Its protein product is CASSLNTEAFF. The variable domain in full, completed from reference TRBV7-2 and TRBJ1-1, reads GAGVSQSPSNKVTEKGKDVELRCDPISGHTALYWYRQSLGQGLEFLIYFQGNSAPDKSGLPSDRFSAERTGGSVSTLTIQRTQQEDSAVYLCASSLNTEAFFGQGTRLTVV.